These 30 T cell receptor beta chains were sequenced from one sample in a study of blood T cell repertoires in COVID-19. Clones were sequenced by immunoSEQ multiplex PCR, and TCRdb holds only the in-frame ones, with some missing. The data contain approximately 150,000 clones, 86% of them singletons. Sequenced sample: peripheral blood. The receptors were sampled from a man between 65 and 85 years old with acute or convalescent COVID-19.

J is TRBJ2-1 and V is TRBV2; no firm D call. CDR3 length equals 15 residues. Germline values: CDR1 SNHLY, CDR2 FYNNEI. V dropped 9 bases and J dropped 5 bases, with 20 bases sitting between them. CDR3 amino acids: CASLLGQESNNEQFF. The CDR3 DNA follows: TGTGCCAGTCTTTTAGGCCAGGAATCAAACAATGAGCAGTTCTTC.

The table lists this clone with a few counts. V gene TRBV2 combines with J gene TRBJ2-2, with 7 bases identical to TRBD1. Per germline, CDR1 SNHLY and CDR2 FYNNEI. This CDR3 contains 15 residues. Trimming took 7 bases from V and 2 from J; bases not matched to a gene: 7. CDR3 amino acids: CASTQDRINTGELFF. DNA for the CDR3: TGTGCCAGCACCCAGGACAGGATAAACACCGGGGAGCTGTTTTTT.

The gene calls are TRBV5-4 and TRBJ1-2; D remains unclear. V was trimmed by 2 bases and J by 1 base, leaving 6 bases between them. Germline CDR1 is SGHNT and CDR2 is YYREEE (reference sequence). The CDR3 runs to 13 residues. The CDR3 region is CASSLGLNYGYTF. CDR3 DNA sequence: TGTGCCAGCAGCTTAGGACTTAACTATGGCTACACCTTC.

V is TRBV6-5 and J is TRBJ1-1; a weak D match, TRBD1 (6 bases). Trimming shortened V by 6 bases and J by 7 bases, and 18 bases separated the two germline ends. The V gene's germline CDR1 is MNHEY and CDR2 SVGAGI. This CDR3 is 14 amino acids long. CDR3 residues: CASRRTDRTFEAFF. The CDR3 DNA reads TGTGCCAGCAGACGAACGGACAGAACATTTGAAGCTTTCTTT.

Only one count was recorded for this clone. V usage is TRBV6-5 and J usage is TRBJ1-6; the D gene is possibly TRBD1 (5 bases). CDR3 size: 16 residues. Germline CDR1 reads MNHEY; CDR2 reads SVGAGI. V lost 0 bases to trimming and J lost 1 base, with 7 bases between them. CDR3 in DNA: TGTGCCAGCAGTTACTCCAGGGCGTCCTATAATTCACCCCTCCACTTT. It codes for CASSYSRASYNSPLHF.

Comment on this clone: The same CDR3 is also encoded by other DNA sequences in this sample. The chain joins TRBV5-6 to TRBJ2-1, with 12 bases that match TRBD2. Trimming removed 0 bases from V and 3 bases from J; junction bases left unmatched: 4. Germline CDR1 SGHDT, CDR2 YYEEEE. The CDR3 runs to 17 residues. The CDR3 is CASSLGQLAGGYNEQFF. The CDR3 DNA follows: TGTGCCAGCAGCTTGGGGCAACTAGCGGGGGGCTACAATGAGCAGTTCTTC.

This clone was detected once. This chain joins TRBV24-1 and TRBJ2-3, with D possibly matching TRBD2 (6 bases). Trimming shortened V by 9 bases and J by 0 bases, and 6 bases separated the two germline ends. The CDR3 length is 12 residues. Germline CDR1 KGHDR, CDR2 SFDVKD. CDR3 in amino acids: CATGGSTDTQYF. CDR3 nucleotides: TGTGCCACCGGGGGGAGCACAGATACGCAGTATTTT.

The rearrangement uses TRBV7-2 and TRBJ2-7, with D possibly matching TRBD1 (5 bases). The germline gives CDR1 SGHTA, CDR2 FQGNSA. The CDR3 contains 13 residues. V was shortened by 4 bases and J by 4 bases, with 11 bases between the two germline ends. The CDR3 region has the DNA TGTGCCAGCAGCTCCTTCCAGGGTTACGAGCAGTACTTC. This gives the protein CASSSFQGYEQYF.

The chain couples TRBV5-6 to TRBJ1-5; TRBD1 might be the D (6 bases). The V gene lost 3 bases and the J gene lost 7 bases, with 14 bases spanning the gap. Germline CDR1 is SGHDT and CDR2 is YYEEEE. CDR3 length equals 14 residues. CDR3 residues: CASSSGQRGQPQHF. Written as DNA, the CDR3 is TGTGCCAGCAGCTCGGGACAAAGAGGCCAGCCCCAGCATTTT.

The chain has TRBV7-8 and TRBJ2-1, with a weak D call TRBD2 (6 bases). The V end lost 5 bases, the J end lost 0 bases, and 11 bases lay between the germline ends. The germline V gene has CDR1 SGHVS and CDR2 FQNEAQ. The CDR3 has 15 amino acids. The CDR3 loop is CASSRSGSSYNEQFF. Written as DNA, the CDR3 is TGTGCCAGCAGCCGTAGCGGAAGCTCCTACAATGAGCAGTTCTTC.

The chain couples TRBV5-1 to TRBJ2-2; TRBD2 matches at 11 bases. Per germline, CDR1 SGHRS and CDR2 YFSETQ. J was trimmed by 4 bases and V by 4 bases; bases with no gene match: 9. This CDR3 contains 17 residues. The chain's CDR3 is CASSLVAGGPGTGELFF. In nucleotides, the CDR3 is TGCGCCAGCAGCCTTGTAGCGGGAGGGCCGGGCACCGGGGAGCTGTTTTTT.

CDR3 loop: CATSREKLYSNQPQHF. Here the CDR3 DNA reads TGTGCCACCAGCAGAGAAAAGCTTTATAGCAATCAGCCCCAGCATTTT. This chain joins TRBV15 and TRBJ1-5; D unclear. Germline CDR1 reads LNHNV; CDR2 reads YYDKDF (reference sequence). The V end was cut by 0 bases, the J end by 0 bases, with 9 bases between. This CDR3 is 16 amino acids long.

The chain has TRBV7-2 and TRBJ2-1, with 10 bases matching TRBD2. The CDR3 has 16 amino acids. Germline V gives CDR1 SGHTA, CDR2 FQGNSA. With V trimmed by 4 bases and J by 3 bases, 6 bases remained unmatched. The CDR3 is CASSSLAGAGYNEQFF. The CDR3 coding sequence is TGTGCCAGCAGCTCCCTAGCGGGAGCCGGCTACAATGAGCAGTTCTTC.

This clone was found a few times. DNA of the CDR3: TGTGCCAGCAGCTTAACGACAGGGTACACTGAAGCTTTCTTT. This sequence encodes CASSLTTGYTEAFF. The gene calls are TRBV7-9 and TRBJ1-1, with TRBD1 identical over 7 bases. Germline V lookup: CDR1 SEHNR, CDR2 FQNEAQ (reference sequence). J gave up 3 bases and V 2 bases, and 3 bases lay outside the gene matches. The CDR3 totals 14 residues.

V and J are TRBV2 and TRBJ2-7, with D possibly TRBD1 on 5 matching bases. Germline lookup yields CDR1 SNHLY and CDR2 FYNNEI. The CDR3 extends over 12 amino acids. V lost 8 bases, J lost 2 bases, and 10 bases lay in between. CDR3 sequence: CASQGGPYEQYF. CDR3 coding DNA: TGTGCCAGCCAGGGCGGCCCCTACGAGCAGTACTTC.

The chain couples TRBV28 to TRBJ1-3; TRBD1 aligns across 9 bases. The CDR3 has 16 residues. The germline V gene has CDR1 MDHEN and CDR2 SYDVKM. With V trimmed by 6 bases and J by 3 bases, 9 bases remained unmatched. The CDR3 is CASRHTGQGIGNTIYF. Here the CDR3 DNA reads TGTGCCAGCAGACATACGGGACAGGGAATTGGAAACACCATATATTTT.

This clone has more than one count but fewer than ten. The chain is built from TRBV5-5 and TRBJ2-3; D is perhaps TRBD1 (5 bases). The CDR3 length is 15 residues. CDR1 is SGHKS, CDR2 YYEKEE, per germline (reference sequence). Trimming took off 4 bases at V and 0 bases at J, with 12 bases between the two ends. CDR3 nucleotide sequence: TGTGCCAGCAGCGCTGTGACAGCGAGCACAGATACGCAGTATTTT. It translates to CASSAVTASTDTQYF. The full variable domain, in which reference TRBV5-5 and TRBJ2-3 provide the parts outside the CDR3, is DAGVTQSPTHLIKTRGQQVTLRCSPISGHKSVSWYQQVLGQGPQFIFQYYEKEERGRGNFPDRFSARQFPNYSSELNVNALLLGDSALYLCASSAVTASTDTQYFGPGTRLTVL.

The V and J genes are TRBV2 and TRBJ2-2; D is perhaps TRBD1 (5 bases). The CDR3 totals 15 residues. The ends were cut back, 6 bases at V and 0 bases at J, with 11 bases in the middle. Germline loops: CDR1 SNHLY, CDR2 FYNNEI. In DNA, the CDR3 is TGTGCCAGCAGGCGACAGAGCACGAACACCGGGGAGCTGTTTTTT. This translates into CASRRQSTNTGELFF.

The chain couples TRBV13 to TRBJ2-5, with 10 bases aligning to TRBD1. CDR1 PRHDT and CDR2 FYEKMQ come from the germline V gene (reference sequence). Losses at the gene ends were 4 bases for V and 2 bases for J; bases not matched to a gene: 4. This CDR3 is built from 15 residues. The CDR3 DNA follows: TGTGCCAGCAGCTCCTCGGGACAGGGGCAAGAGACCCAGTACTTC. Translated, it gives CASSSSGQGQETQYF.

The chain joins TRBV28 to TRBJ1-2; D possibly corresponds to TRBD1 (6 bases). CDR1 is MDHEN and CDR2 is SYDVKM in the germline V gene. The CDR3 is 13 residues long. V was clipped by 5 bases and J by 2 bases, with 9 bases between them. The CDR3 nucleotides are TGTGCCAGCAGTAACAGGGTCAACTATGGCTACACCTTC. Its protein is CASSNRVNYGYTF.

V is TRBV28 and J is TRBJ1-1; D call uncertain. CDR3 length: 11 residues. Germline V gene sequence: CDR1 MDHEN, CDR2 SYDVKM. The ends were cut back, 7 bases at V and 3 bases at J, with 6 bases in the middle. CDR3 in DNA: TGTGCCAGCAAGGGAGACACTGAAGCTTTCTTT. As protein: CASKGDTEAFF.

Here the CDR3 reads CASSRGGTPQETQYF. CDR3 in DNA: TGTGCCAGTAGTCGGGGGGGGACCCCCCAAGAGACCCAGTACTTC. The V call is TRBV19, the J call TRBJ2-5, with 8 bases that match TRBD2. There are 15 residues in the CDR3. The germline gives CDR1 LNHDA, CDR2 SQIVND (reference sequence). Trimming removed 5 bases from V and 1 base from J; junction bases left unmatched: 6.

The chain employs TRBV25-1 and TRBJ1-3; tentative D call: TRBD1 (6 bases). The ends were cut back, 3 bases at V and 4 bases at J, with 16 bases in the middle. Germline loops: CDR1 MGHDK, CDR2 SYGVNS. This CDR3 has 16 amino acids. This CDR3 is CASSDIRGTIGNTIYF. The CDR3 region has the DNA TGTGCCAGCAGTGACATAAGGGGGACAATCGGAAACACCATATATTTT.

This sequence joins TRBV4-1 and TRBJ2-7, with 7 bases identical to TRBD1. With 0 bases clipped from V and 0 bases from J, the junction kept 5 bases outside the gene matches. The CDR3 totals 16 residues. Germline lookup yields CDR1 MGHRA and CDR2 YSYEKL. The CDR3 nucleotides read TGCGCCAGCAGCCAAGATTTCCCAGGGGGCTCCTACGAGCAGTACTTC. Encoded protein: CASSQDFPGGSYEQYF.

Details on this clone: Additional DNA sequences in this sample encode the identical CDR3. The chain combines TRBV18 with TRBJ2-2, with D possibly being TRBD1 (6 bases). With 2 bases removed from V and 5 bases from J, the gap between germline ends came to 12 bases. Germline-derived CDR1 and CDR2 are KGHSH and LQKENI. The CDR3 is 15 amino acids. CDR3: CASSPVQGLTGELFF. CDR3 DNA: TGTGCCAGCTCACCAGTACAGGGATTAACCGGGGAGCTGTTTTTT. The whole variable domain, filled in from reference TRBV18 and TRBJ2-2, reads NAGVMQNPRHLVRRRGQEARLRCSPMKGHSHVYWYRQLPEEGLKFMVYLQKENIIDESGMPKERFSAEFPKEGPSILRIQQVVRGDSAAYFCASSPVQGLTGELFFGEGSRLTVL.

In its sample, this clone was seen once. The CDR3 protein is CAWRRRAATDTQYF. The DNA for the CDR3 is TGTGCCTGGAGACGGAGGGCTGCGACAGATACGCAGTATTTT. The chain uses TRBV30 and TRBJ2-3; D may be TRBD2 (6 bases). V shed 3 bases and J shed 3 bases, with 13 bases lying between them. From germline, CDR1 is GTSNPN and CDR2 SVGIG (reference sequence). The CDR3 totals 14 residues.

The gene calls are TRBV9 and TRBJ2-5, with 7 bases identical to TRBD1. The CDR3 length is 13 residues. Per germline, CDR1 SGDLS and CDR2 YYNGEE. The V and J ends lost 2 bases and 3 bases, in that order; junction bases with no gene match: 1. The CDR3 DNA follows: TGTGCCAGCAGCGTCCAGGGGGAAGAGACCCAGTACTTC. Translating gives CASSVQGEETQYF.

This sequence joins TRBV10-3 and TRBJ2-7; the match to TRBD2 covers 11 bases. Losses at the gene ends were 4 bases for V and 5 bases for J; bases not matched to a gene: 4. The V gene's germline CDR1 is ENHRY and CDR2 SYGVKD. This CDR3 region has 14 residues. CDR3 bases: TGTGCCATCAGTGTGACTAGCGGGAACGACGAGCAGTACTTC. Residues: CAISVTSGNDEQYF.

The CDR3 sequence: CASSLGEGNEQFF. The CDR3 DNA is TGTGCCAGCAGCTTAGGAGAGGGCAATGAGCAGTTCTTC. The chain recombines TRBV7-8 with TRBJ2-1; D is perhaps TRBD2 (5 bases). Germline V lookup: CDR1 SGHVS, CDR2 FQNEAQ. The CDR3 is 13 amino acids. Trimming removed 1 base from V and 6 bases from J, with 7 bases in between.

The chain combines TRBV3-1 (or the pseudogene TRBV3-2) with TRBJ2-3, with 7 bases aligning to TRBD2. The germline CDR1 and CDR2 sequences are LGHDT and YNNKEL (reference sequence). The ends lost 4 bases at V and 1 base at J; junction bases unmatched: 14. The CDR3 sequence is 18 residues long. Here the CDR3 reads CASSRPLGGGSGTDTQYF. As DNA, the CDR3 is TGTGCCAGCAGCCGTCCATTAGGAGGCGGGAGCGGCACAGATACGCAGTATTTT.